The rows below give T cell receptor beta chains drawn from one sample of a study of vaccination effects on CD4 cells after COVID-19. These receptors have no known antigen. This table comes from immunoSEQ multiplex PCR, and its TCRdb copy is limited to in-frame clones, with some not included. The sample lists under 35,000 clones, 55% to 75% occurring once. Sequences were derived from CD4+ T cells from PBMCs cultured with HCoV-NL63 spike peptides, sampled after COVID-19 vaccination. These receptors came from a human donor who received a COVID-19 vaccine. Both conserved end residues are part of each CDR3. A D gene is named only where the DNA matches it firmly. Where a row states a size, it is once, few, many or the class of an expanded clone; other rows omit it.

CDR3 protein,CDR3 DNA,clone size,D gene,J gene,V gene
CASLAGVNTGELFF,TGTGCCAGCCTAGCGGGAGTGAACACCGGGGAGCTGTTTTTT,.,TRBD2,TRBJ2-2,TRBV27
CASSFASMNTEAFF,TGTGCCAGCAGCTTCGCTTCCATGAACACTGAAGCTTTCTTT,.,.,TRBJ1-1,TRBV11-2
CASSLGKASGPSGQFF,TGTGCCAGCAGCTTAGGGAAGGCTAGCGGCCCCTCAGGGCAGTTCTTC,.,TRBD2,TRBJ2-1,TRBV7-9
CASRDTGNSPLHF,TGTGCCAGCAGAGACACAGGGAATTCACCCCTCCACTTT,.,.,TRBJ1-6,TRBV12-3/TRBV12-4
CASSLVVGLGFNTQYF,TGTGCCAGCAGCTTAGTGGTGGGACTAGGCTTCAATACGCAGTATTTT,.,TRBD2,TRBJ2-3,TRBV7-9
CATSERQYNYGYTF,TGTGCCACCAGTGAACGACAGTATAACTATGGCTACACCTTC,.,.,TRBJ1-2,TRBV24-1
CASSAGAENTEAFF,TGTGCCAGCAGTGCGGGGGCAGAGAACACTGAAGCTTTCTTT,.,.,TRBJ1-1,TRBV6-4
CAMGSGNTIYF,TGTGCCATGGGAAGTGGAAACACCATATATTTT,.,.,TRBJ1-3,TRBV10-3
CASSTTDEQYF,TGTGCCAGCAGTACAACAGACGAGCAGTACTTC,.,.,TRBJ2-7,TRBV6-5
CASIPGAGAADTQYF,TGTGCCAGCATCCCGGGGGCGGGAGCTGCAGATACGCAGTATTTT,.,.,TRBJ2-3,TRBV13
CASSELRDRGSPLHF,TGTGCCAGCAGTGAGCTCCGGGACAGAGGTTCACCCCTCCACTTT,.,TRBD1,TRBJ1-6,TRBV6-1
CASSQVPPGSSYNEQFF,TGTGCCAGCAGCCAAGTCCCCCCGGGGAGCTCCTACAATGAGCAGTTCTTC,once,.,TRBJ2-1,TRBV3-1/TRBV3-2
CASRSGLAGLGQYF,TGTGCCAGCAGAAGTGGACTAGCGGGGTTGGGGCAGTACTTC,.,TRBD2,TRBJ2-7,TRBV6-5
CASSLATLTDTQYF,TGTGCCAGCAGCTTGGCGACCTTAACGGATACGCAGTATTTT,few,.,TRBJ2-3,TRBV5-6
CAWSVWEKTQYF,TGTGCCTGGAGTGTCTGGGAGAAGACCCAGTACTTC,.,.,TRBJ2-5,TRBV30
CASSLMVGAPYEQYF,TGTGCCAGCAGTTTAATGGTTGGTGCACCCTACGAGCAGTACTTC,.,.,TRBJ2-7,TRBV27
CASSWDRANTEAFF,TGCGCCAGCAGCTGGGACAGGGCAAACACTGAAGCTTTCTTT,.,TRBD1,TRBJ1-1,TRBV5-1
CASSLGPKTGSTGELFF,TGTGCCAGCAGCTTAGGCCCTAAGACGGGAAGCACCGGGGAGCTGTTTTTT,.,.,TRBJ2-2,TRBV13
CASSQVDMGITGELFF,TGCGCCAGCAGCCAAGTCGATATGGGGATCACCGGGGAGCTGTTTTTT,few,.,TRBJ2-2,TRBV4-1
CASSLTSGGAVETQYF,TGTGCCAGCAGCTTGACTAGCGGGGGGGCGGTTGAGACCCAGTACTTC,.,TRBD2,TRBJ2-5,TRBV5-4
CASSRSSGRAHEQFF,TGTGCCAGCAGCCGTTCTAGCGGGAGGGCCCATGAGCAGTTCTTC,.,TRBD2,TRBJ2-1,TRBV14
CASSLGTPNQPQHF,TGCGCCAGCAGCCTCGGGACCCCAAATCAGCCCCAGCATTTT,.,.,TRBJ1-5,TRBV5-1
CASSLYLAGGRADTQYF,TGCGCCAGCAGCTTGTATTTGGCGGGGGGCCGGGCAGATACGCAGTATTTT,.,TRBD2,TRBJ2-3,TRBV5-1
CAWSEGQGVGQFF,TGTGCCTGGAGTGAGGGGCAAGGAGTGGGGCAGTTCTTC,.,.,TRBJ2-1,TRBV30
CAISRTDSTDTQYF,TGTGCCATCAGTCGGACTGACAGCACAGATACGCAGTATTTT,.,.,TRBJ2-3,TRBV10-3
CASSIYRGSGAFF,TGTGCCAGTAGTATTTATCGGGGGTCAGGAGCTTTCTTT,.,.,TRBJ1-1,TRBV19
CASSPLSFGRDRGAYEQYF,TGTGCCAGCTCACCTCTCTCTTTCGGCCGGGACAGGGGAGCCTACGAGCAGTACTTC,.,TRBD1,TRBJ2-7,TRBV18
CSFATGTGREKLFF,TGCAGCTTCGCAACCGGGACAGGGAGGGAAAAACTGTTTTTT,.,TRBD1,TRBJ1-4,TRBV29-1
CSVEEVAGGPPQFF,TGCAGCGTTGAAGAAGTAGCGGGGGGGCCTCCGCAGTTCTTC,.,TRBD2,TRBJ2-1,TRBV29-1
CASSPPAGDRNQPQHF,TGTGCCAGCTCACCACCGGCGGGGGATAGAAATCAGCCCCAGCATTTT,.,.,TRBJ1-5,TRBV18
CATSTSSGSEGYEQYF,TGTGCCACCAGCACATCTAGCGGGAGTGAGGGATACGAGCAGTACTTC,.,TRBD2,TRBJ2-7,TRBV15
CASSYWGLAVYEQYF,TGTGCCAGCAGTTACTGGGGACTAGCGGTTTACGAGCAGTACTTC,.,TRBD2,TRBJ2-7,TRBV6-2/TRBV6-3
CASSYPSGRLGEQYF,TGTGCCAGCAGTTACCCTAGCGGGAGATTGGGCGAGCAGTACTTC,.,TRBD2,TRBJ2-7,TRBV6-5
CASSQDRNTIYF,TGTGCCAGCAGCCAAGATAGGAACACCATATATTTT,.,.,TRBJ1-3,TRBV3-1/TRBV3-2
CASSLDRTYEQYF,TGCGCCAGCAGCTTGGACCGCACCTACGAGCAGTACTTC,.,.,TRBJ2-7,TRBV5-1
CASSSGSSYEQYF,TGCGCCAGCAGCTCAGGGAGCTCCTACGAGCAGTACTTC,.,.,TRBJ2-7,TRBV5-1
CAISTTGRLDQPQHF,TGTGCCATCAGTACGACAGGGAGGTTGGACCAGCCCCAGCATTTT,.,TRBD1,TRBJ1-5,TRBV10-3
CASSATGAFNYGYTF,TGTGCCAGCAGTGCCACAGGAGCCTTTAACTATGGCTACACCTTC,.,.,TRBJ1-2,TRBV6-4
CASSLQRYEQYF,TGTGCCAGCAGTTTACAACGCTACGAGCAGTACTTC,once,.,TRBJ2-7,TRBV28
CASRLAGGRRDTQYF,TGTGCCAGCAGGTTAGCGGGAGGGCGGCGAGATACGCAGTATTTT,.,TRBD2,TRBJ2-3,TRBV27
CASSLETSYYNEQFF,TGCGCCAGCAGCTTGGAAACGTCGTACTACAATGAGCAGTTCTTC,.,.,TRBJ2-1,TRBV5-1
CASSHPRGSSSGGAIDNEQFF,TGTGCCAGCAGTCACCCCCGGGGGTCGTCTAGCGGGGGGGCCATCGACAATGAGCAGTTCTTC,.,TRBD2,TRBJ2-1,TRBV6-6
CASSQDPSGVGETQYF,TGTGCCAGCAGCCAAGACCCTAGCGGGGTTGGTGAGACCCAGTACTTC,.,TRBD2,TRBJ2-5,TRBV3-1/TRBV3-2
CASSPTGGRTYEQYF,TGCGCCAGCAGCCCTACCGGGGGGAGGACCTACGAGCAGTACTTC,once,TRBD2,TRBJ2-7,TRBV5-1
CASSPGQNNEKLFF,TGTGCCAGCTCACCGGGCCAGAATAATGAAAAACTGTTTTTT,.,.,TRBJ1-4,TRBV18
CARGDITREAQYF,TGTGCCAGAGGCGATATCACCCGCGAGGCCCAGTACTTC,.,.,TRBJ2-5,TRBV19
CASSASSGKYEQFF,TGTGCCAGCAGTGCGTCTAGCGGGAAGTATGAGCAGTTCTTC,.,TRBD2,TRBJ2-1,TRBV6-4
CASSPTARAPYNEQFF,TGTGCCAGCAGCCCAACAGCGAGAGCTCCCTACAATGAGCAGTTCTTC,.,.,TRBJ2-1,TRBV9
CASMENHLPTDTQYF,TGTGCCAGCATGGAGAACCACCTACCCACAGATACGCAGTATTTT,.,.,TRBJ2-3,TRBV5-4
CASSEILAGEQFF,TGTGCCAGCAGTGAAATTCTAGCGGGAGAACAGTTCTTC,.,TRBD2,TRBJ2-1,TRBV6-1
CASSPQGYQETQYF,TGTGCCAGCAGTCCCCAGGGATATCAAGAGACCCAGTACTTC,.,.,TRBJ2-5,TRBV2